This TCR beta chain was recovered during a study of spatial heterogeneity in lung cancer. TCRdb processed the 5' RACE reads anew with MiXCR; each CDR3 protein has one entry. The sample includes more than 2,000 distinct CDR3 sequences, approximately 2.6% of them seen just once. Looked up from germline, CDR1 is LGHNA and CDR2 is YNFKEQ. Between the trimmed V and J ends, which lost 5 bases and 4 bases, there was a span of 17 bases. This CDR3 is 15 amino acids long. Regarding the study as a whole: Tumors with more nonsynonymous mutations had more expanded intratumoral alpha and beta TCRs. Alpha chain coverage of tumor T cells was estimated at about 7%, and beta chain coverage at around 14%.

This clonotype counts as medium-sized. Its antigen remains unidentified. Indicated time point: sample taken at primary tumor resection. The chain joins TRBV4-2 to TRBJ2-5; D remains ambiguous. The sample here was lung tumor tissue, taken at surgery. This clonotype was obtained from a male donor with early-stage non-small cell lung cancer. CDR3 DNA sequence: TGTGCCAGCAGCTACCTGGGCCCGGGCGGAGAGACCCAGTACTTC. As protein: CASSYLGPGGETQYF.